This TCR beta chain was profiled in a study of shared clonotypes between healthy human individuals. The germline V and J ends were trimmed by 6 bases and 3 bases, with 12 bases remaining between them. This CDR3 has 13 residues. In germline, CDR1 is LNHDA, CDR2 SQIVND (reference sequence). Study-level points and caveats: Sampling was confined to blood; repertoires within tissues likely differ. In four donors, around 5% of naive CD4 clonotypes appeared in common.

Details on this clone: Its matching antigen is unknown.

Naive CD8 cells, CD45RO-negative and positively selected for CCR7, excluded terminally differentiated effector memory CD45RA+ cells. Investigators spread the genomic DNA of each subset evenly over several immunoSEQ plates. Clones were sequenced by immunoSEQ multiplex PCR, and TCRdb holds only the in-frame ones, with some missing. The sample comprises approximately 720,000 clones, 90% to 95% of which are singletons, and 24% rests with the top ten. The receptor comes from a man younger than 40 in good health. The sequencing sample was made of naive CD8+ T cells sorted from blood. The J gene is TRBJ2-7, the V gene TRBV19; possibly TRBD2 for D (6 bases). CDR3 sequence reads: CASSPRGLYEQYF. Written as DNA, the CDR3 is TGTGCCAGTAGCCCCCGGGGACTCTACGAGCAGTACTTC.